This entry lists 9 T cell receptor beta chains sequenced from one sample in a study of shared clonotypes between healthy human individuals. Some clones are missing from TCRdb's copy, which holds only in-frame ones; the method was immunoSEQ multiplex PCR. The sample has about 640,000 clones; about three quarters are singletons. The sample consisted of memory CD4+ T cells sorted from blood. Subset indicated: CD45RA-negative fraction. The receptors here all came from a young woman in good health.

J is TRBJ1-4 and V is TRBV10-2; 7 positions match TRBD1. The germline V gene has CDR1 WSHSY and CDR2 SAAADI. CDR3 length equals 15 residues. Trimming removed 6 bases from V and 4 bases from J; junction bases left unmatched: 8. CDR3 protein: CASRRGPTVNEKLFF. The CDR3 DNA reads TGCGCCAGCAGAAGGGGGCCAACGGTTAATGAAAAACTGTTTTTT.

This chain uses TRBV7-8 with TRBJ2-7; TRBD1 matches 9 bases. The V and J ends lost 1 base and 5 bases, in that order; junction bases with no gene match: 12. The V gene's germline CDR1 is SGHVS and CDR2 FQNEAQ. CDR3 size: 17 residues. The chain's CDR3 is CASSLVVFRTGDHEQYF. The CDR3 bases are TGTGCCAGCAGCTTAGTTGTATTCCGGACAGGGGACCACGAGCAGTACTTC.

The J gene is TRBJ2-4, the V gene TRBV19; D is possibly TRBD2 (6 bases). Trimming shortened V by 4 bases and J by 3 bases, and 7 bases separated the two germline ends. Germline values: CDR1 LNHDA, CDR2 SQIVND (reference sequence). CDR3 length: 13 amino acids. The CDR3 here is CASSKGGKNIQYF. CDR3 DNA: TGTGCCAGTAGTAAGGGAGGCAAAAACATTCAGTACTTC.

J is TRBJ1-2 and V is TRBV6-1; D is unresolved. The CDR3 totals 14 residues. Trimming cost V 1 base and J 4 bases, with 10 bases left between them. CDR1 is MNHNS, CDR2 SASEGT, per germline. The CDR3 DNA reads TGTGCCAGCAGTGAAGACAGTCCCCCCTATGGCTACACCTTC. Protein sequence: CASSEDSPPYGYTF.

Regarding this clone: A read error may produce the germline difference seen at one junction end. This chain joins TRBV10-3 and TRBJ2-1; TRBD2 matches 9 bases. This CDR3 comprises 15 residues. Germline CDR1 and CDR2: ENHRY and SYGVKD. CDR3 DNA: TGTGCCATCAGCCCCCGGGAGAGGCGGGAGGGCCCATCGATCTTC. Protein: CAISPRERREGPSIF.

The chain links TRBV11-2 to TRBJ2-2, with D uncertain. CDR3 length: 15 residues. V lost 1 base and J 0 bases, leaving 6 bases between the germline ends. Germline CDR1 SGHAT, CDR2 FQNNGV. In DNA form, the CDR3 reads TGTGCCAGCAGCTTAGGGACCGCGAACACCGGGGAGCTGTTTTTT. This translates into CASSLGTANTGELFF.

J is TRBJ2-6 and V is TRBV4-1, with TRBD1 identical over 7 bases. The CDR3 extends over 18 amino acids. Germline assignment: CDR1 MGHRA and CDR2 YSYEKL. J lost 0 bases, V lost 4 bases, and 9 bases had no gene match. The CDR3, as DNA: TGCGCCAGCAGCCTGGGGGACAGTACCTACTCTGGGGCCAACGTCCTGACTTTC. It encodes CASSLGDSTYSGANVLTF.

The chain links TRBV5-1 to TRBJ1-1; D is undetermined. From germline, CDR1 is SGHRS and CDR2 YFSETQ. The CDR3 totals 14 residues. V was pared by 2 bases and J by 3 bases, with 11 bases between. The DNA of the CDR3 is TGCGCCAGCAGCTTCTCGGACGTGGACACTGAAGCTTTCTTT. This encodes CASSFSDVDTEAFF.

The genes are TRBV5-1 and TRBJ2-5; D possibly corresponds to TRBD2 (6 bases). This CDR3 comprises 14 residues. Trimming took 4 bases from V and 3 from J, leaving 13 bases between them. CDR1 is SGHRS and CDR2 is YFSETQ in the germline V gene. As DNA, the CDR3 is TGCGCCAGCAGCCTGGGAGGACTCGAAGAGACCCAGTACTTC. It codes for CASSLGGLEETQYF. The full variable domain, its missing parts supplied by reference TRBV5-1 and TRBJ2-5, is KAGVTQTPRYLIKTRGQQVTLSCSPISGHRSVSWYQQTPGQGLQFLFEYFSETQRNKGNFPGRFSGRQFSNSRSEMNVSTLELGDSALYLCASSLGGLEETQYFGPGTRLLVL.